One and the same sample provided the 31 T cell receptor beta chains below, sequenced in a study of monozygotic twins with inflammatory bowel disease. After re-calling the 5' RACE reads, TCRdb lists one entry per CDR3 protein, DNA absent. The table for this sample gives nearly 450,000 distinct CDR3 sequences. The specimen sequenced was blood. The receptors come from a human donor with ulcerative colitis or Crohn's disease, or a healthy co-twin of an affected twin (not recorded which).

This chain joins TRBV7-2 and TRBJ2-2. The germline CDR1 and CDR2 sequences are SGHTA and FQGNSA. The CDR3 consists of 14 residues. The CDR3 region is CASSLTINTGELFF.

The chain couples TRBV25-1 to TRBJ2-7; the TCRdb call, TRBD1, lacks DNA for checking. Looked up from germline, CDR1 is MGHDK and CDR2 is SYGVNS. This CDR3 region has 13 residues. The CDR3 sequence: CASSDGGPYEQYF.

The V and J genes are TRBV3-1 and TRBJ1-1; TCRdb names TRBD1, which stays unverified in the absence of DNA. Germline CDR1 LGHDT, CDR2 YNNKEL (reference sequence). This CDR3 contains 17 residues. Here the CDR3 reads CASSQFVYRDRGTEAFF.

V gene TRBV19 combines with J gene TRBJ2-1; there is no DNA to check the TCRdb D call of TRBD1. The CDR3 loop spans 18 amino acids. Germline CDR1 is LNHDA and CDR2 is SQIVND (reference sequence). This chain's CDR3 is CASRAGTGLSSSYNEQFF.

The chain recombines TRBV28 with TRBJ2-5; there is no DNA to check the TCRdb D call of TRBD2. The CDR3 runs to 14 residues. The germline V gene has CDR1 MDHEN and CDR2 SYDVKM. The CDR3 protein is CASRSGGGVQTQYF.

CDR3: CAISAGVVTEAFF. The chain recombines TRBV10-3 with TRBJ1-1; checking the TCRdb D call of TRBD1 is not possible without DNA. This CDR3 spans 13 amino acids. Germline CDR1 is ENHRY and CDR2 is SYGVKD.

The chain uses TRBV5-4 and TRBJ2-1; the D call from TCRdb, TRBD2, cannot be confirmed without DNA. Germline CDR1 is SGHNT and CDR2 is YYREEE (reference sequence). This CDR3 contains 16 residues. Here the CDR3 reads CASSLKVAGNYNEQFF.

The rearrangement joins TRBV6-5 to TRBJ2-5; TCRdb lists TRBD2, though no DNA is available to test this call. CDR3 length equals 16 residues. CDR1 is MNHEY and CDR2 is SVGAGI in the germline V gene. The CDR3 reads CASSFRTSGRVETQYF.

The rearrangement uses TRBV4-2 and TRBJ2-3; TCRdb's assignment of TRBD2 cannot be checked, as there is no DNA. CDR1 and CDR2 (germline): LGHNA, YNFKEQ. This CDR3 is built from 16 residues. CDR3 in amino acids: CASSQGTSGESDTQYF.

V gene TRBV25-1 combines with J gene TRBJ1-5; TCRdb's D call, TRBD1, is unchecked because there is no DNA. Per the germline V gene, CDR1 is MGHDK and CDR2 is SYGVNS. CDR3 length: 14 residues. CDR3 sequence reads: CASGQGMGNQPQHF.

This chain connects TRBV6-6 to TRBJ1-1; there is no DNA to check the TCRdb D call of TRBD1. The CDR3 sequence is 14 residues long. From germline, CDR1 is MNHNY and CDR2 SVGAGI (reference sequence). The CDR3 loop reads CASSLTGANTEAFF.

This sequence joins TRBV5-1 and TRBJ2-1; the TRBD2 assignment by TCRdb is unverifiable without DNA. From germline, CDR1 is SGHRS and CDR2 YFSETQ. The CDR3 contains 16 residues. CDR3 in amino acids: CASSSGGGGPHNEQFF.

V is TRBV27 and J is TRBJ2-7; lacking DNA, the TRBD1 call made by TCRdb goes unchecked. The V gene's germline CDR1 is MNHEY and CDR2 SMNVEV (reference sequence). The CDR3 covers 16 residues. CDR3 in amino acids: CASSPRGQGLFYEQYF.

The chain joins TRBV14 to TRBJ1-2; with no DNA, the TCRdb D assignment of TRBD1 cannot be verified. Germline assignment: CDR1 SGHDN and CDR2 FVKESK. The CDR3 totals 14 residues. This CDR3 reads CASSHGTGGYGYTF.

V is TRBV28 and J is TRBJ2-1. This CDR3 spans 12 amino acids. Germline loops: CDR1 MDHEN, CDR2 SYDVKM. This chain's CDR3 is CASSLRVNEQFF.

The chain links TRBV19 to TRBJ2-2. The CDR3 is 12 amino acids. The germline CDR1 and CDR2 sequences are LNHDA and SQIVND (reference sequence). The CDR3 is CASSIYTGELFF.

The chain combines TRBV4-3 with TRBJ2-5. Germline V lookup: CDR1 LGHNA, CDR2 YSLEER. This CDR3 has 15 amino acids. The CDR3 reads CASSQGSENRETQYF.

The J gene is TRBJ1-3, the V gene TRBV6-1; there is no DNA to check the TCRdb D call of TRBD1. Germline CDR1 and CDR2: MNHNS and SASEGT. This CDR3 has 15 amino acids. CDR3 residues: CATAPRGPSGNTIYF.

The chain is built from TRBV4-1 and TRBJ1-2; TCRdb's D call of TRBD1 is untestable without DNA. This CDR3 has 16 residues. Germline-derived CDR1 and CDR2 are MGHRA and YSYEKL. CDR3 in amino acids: CASSQDGVTGIGGYTF.

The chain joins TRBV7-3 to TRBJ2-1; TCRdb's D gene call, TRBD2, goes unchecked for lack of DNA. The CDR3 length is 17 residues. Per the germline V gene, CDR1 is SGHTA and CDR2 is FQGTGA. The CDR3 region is CASSLMGGLAEINEQFF. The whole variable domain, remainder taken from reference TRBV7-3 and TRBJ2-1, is GAGVSQTPSNKVTEKGKYVELRCDPISGHTALYWYRQSLGQGPEFLIYFQGTGAADDSGLPNDRFFAVRPEGSVSTLKIQRTERGDSAVYLCASSLMGGLAEINEQFFGPGTRLTVL.

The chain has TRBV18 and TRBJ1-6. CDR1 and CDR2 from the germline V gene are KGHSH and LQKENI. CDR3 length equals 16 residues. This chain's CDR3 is CASSAKVPDGNSPLHF.

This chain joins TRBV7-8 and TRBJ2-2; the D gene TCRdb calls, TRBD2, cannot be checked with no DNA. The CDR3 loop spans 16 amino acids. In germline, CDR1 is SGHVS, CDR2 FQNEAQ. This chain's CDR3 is CASSLGLAGTSGELFF.

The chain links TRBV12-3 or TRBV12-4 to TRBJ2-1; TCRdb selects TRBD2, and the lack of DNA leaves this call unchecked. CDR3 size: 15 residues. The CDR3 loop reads CASSSPFWRYNEQFF.

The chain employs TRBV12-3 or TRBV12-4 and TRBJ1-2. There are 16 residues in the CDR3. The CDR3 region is CASSRILEHSNYGYTF.

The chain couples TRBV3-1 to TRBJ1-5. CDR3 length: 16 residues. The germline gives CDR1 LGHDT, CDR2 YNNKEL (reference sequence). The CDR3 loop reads CASSQSRGLGNQPQHF.

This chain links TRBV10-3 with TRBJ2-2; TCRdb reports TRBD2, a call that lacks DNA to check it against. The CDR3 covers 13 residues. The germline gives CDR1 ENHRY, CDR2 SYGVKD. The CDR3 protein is CALGARNTGELFF.

The chain's CDR3 is CASSIPQGGTFGQPQHF. The J gene is TRBJ1-5, the V gene TRBV19; TCRdb indicates TRBD1, and absent DNA this call remains unverified. This CDR3 has 17 residues. The germline V gene encodes CDR1 LNHDA and CDR2 SQIVND (reference sequence).

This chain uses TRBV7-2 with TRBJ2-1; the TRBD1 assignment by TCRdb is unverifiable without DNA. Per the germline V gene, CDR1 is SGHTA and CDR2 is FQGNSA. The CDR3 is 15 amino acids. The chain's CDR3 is CASARDRDYTTIGFF.

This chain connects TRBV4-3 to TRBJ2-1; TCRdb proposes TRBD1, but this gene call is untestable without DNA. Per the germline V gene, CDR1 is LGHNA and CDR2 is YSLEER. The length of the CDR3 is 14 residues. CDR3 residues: CASSFTTGGEEQFF.

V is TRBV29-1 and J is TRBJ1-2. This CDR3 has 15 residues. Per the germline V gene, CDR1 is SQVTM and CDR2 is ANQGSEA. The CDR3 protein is CSVALGSLLNYGYTF.

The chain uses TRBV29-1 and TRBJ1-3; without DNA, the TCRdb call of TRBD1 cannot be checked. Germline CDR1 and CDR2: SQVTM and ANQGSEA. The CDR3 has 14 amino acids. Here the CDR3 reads CSVATGDAGNTIYF.